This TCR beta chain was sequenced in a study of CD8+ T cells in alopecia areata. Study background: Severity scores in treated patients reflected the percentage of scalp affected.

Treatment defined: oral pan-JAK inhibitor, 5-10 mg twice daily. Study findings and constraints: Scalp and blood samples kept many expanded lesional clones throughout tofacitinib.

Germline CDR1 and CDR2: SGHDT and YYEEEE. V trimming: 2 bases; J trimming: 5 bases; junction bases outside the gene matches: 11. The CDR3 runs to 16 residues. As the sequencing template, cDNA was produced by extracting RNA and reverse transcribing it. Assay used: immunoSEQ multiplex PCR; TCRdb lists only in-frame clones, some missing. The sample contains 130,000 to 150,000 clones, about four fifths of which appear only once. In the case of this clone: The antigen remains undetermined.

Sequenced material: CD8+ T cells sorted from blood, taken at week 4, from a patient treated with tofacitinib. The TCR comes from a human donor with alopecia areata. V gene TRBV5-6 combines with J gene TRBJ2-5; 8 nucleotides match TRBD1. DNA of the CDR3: TGTGCCAGCAGCTTCCCGACAGGGGATTCTGGGGAGACCCAGTACTTC. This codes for CASSFPTGDSGETQYF. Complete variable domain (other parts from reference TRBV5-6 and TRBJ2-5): DAGVTQSPTHLIKTRGQQVTLRCSPKSGHDTVSWYQQALGQGPQFIFQYYEEEERQRGNFPDRFSGHQFPNYSSELNVNALLLGDSALYLCASSFPTGDSGETQYFGPGTRLLVL.